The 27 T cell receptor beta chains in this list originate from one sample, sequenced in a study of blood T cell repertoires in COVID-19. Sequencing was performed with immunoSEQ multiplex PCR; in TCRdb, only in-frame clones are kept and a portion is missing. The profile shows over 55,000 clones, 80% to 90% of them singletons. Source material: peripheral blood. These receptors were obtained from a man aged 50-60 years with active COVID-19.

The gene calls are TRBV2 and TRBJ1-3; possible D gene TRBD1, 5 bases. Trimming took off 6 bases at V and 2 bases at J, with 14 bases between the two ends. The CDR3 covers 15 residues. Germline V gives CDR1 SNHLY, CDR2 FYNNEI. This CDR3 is CASSDFAGTGNTIYF. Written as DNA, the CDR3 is TGTGCCAGCAGCGACTTTGCAGGGACTGGAAACACCATATATTTT. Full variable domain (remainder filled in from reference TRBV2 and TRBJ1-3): EPEVTQTPSHQVTQMGQEVILRCVPISNHLYFYWYRQILGQKVEFLVSFYNNEISEKSEIFDDQFSVERPDGSNFTLKIRSTKLEDSAMYFCASSDFAGTGNTIYFGEGSWLTVV.

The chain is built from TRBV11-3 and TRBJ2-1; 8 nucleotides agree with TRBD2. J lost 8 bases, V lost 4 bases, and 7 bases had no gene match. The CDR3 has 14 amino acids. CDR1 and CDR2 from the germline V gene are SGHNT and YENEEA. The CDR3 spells CASSYSGIVDEQFF. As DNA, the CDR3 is TGTGCCAGCAGCTATAGCGGGATTGTCGATGAGCAGTTCTTC.

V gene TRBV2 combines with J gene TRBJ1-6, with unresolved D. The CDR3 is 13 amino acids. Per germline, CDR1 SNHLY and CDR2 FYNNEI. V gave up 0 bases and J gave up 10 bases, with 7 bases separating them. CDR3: CASSEAEVSPLHF. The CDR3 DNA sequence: TGTGCCAGCAGTGAAGCAGAGGTGTCACCCCTCCACTTT.

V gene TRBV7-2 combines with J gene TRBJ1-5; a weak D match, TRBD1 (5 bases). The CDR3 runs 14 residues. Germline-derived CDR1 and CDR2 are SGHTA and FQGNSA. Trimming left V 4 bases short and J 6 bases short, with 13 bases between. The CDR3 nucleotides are TGTGCCAGCAGCTCGACGGGGGTCGGTCAGCCCCAGCATTTT. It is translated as CASSSTGVGQPQHF.

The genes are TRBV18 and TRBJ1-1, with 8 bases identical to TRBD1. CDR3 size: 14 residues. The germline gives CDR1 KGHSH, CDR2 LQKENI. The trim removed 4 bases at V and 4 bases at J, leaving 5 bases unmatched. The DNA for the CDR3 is TGTGCCAGCTCACAGGACAGGGTAAGCACTGAAGCTTTCTTT. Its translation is CASSQDRVSTEAFF. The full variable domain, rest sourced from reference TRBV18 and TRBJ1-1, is NAGVMQNPRHLVRRRGQEARLRCSPMKGHSHVYWYRQLPEEGLKFMVYLQKENIIDESGMPKERFSAEFPKEGPSILRIQQVVRGDSAAYFCASSQDRVSTEAFFGQGTRLTVV.

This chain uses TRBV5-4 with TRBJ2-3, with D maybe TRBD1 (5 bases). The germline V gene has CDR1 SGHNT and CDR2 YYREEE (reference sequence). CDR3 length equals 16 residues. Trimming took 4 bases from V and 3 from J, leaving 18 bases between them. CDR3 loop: CASSTNPRAATDTQYF. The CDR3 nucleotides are TGTGCCAGCAGCACTAACCCCAGGGCAGCAACAGATACGCAGTATTTT. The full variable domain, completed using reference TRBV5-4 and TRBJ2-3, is ETGVTQSPTHLIKTRGQQVTLRCSSQSGHNTVSWYQQALGQGPQFIFQYYREEENGRGNFPPRFSGLQFPNYSSELNVNALELDDSALYLCASSTNPRAATDTQYFGPGTRLTVL.

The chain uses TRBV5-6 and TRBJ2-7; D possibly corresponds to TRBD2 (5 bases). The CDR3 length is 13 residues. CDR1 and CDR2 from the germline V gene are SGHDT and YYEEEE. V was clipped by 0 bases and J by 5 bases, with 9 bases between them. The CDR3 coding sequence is TGTGCCAGCAGCTTGGTCGGGGTTGACGAGCAGTACTTC. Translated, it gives CASSLVGVDEQYF. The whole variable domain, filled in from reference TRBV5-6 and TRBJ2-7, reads DAGVTQSPTHLIKTRGQQVTLRCSPKSGHDTVSWYQQALGQGPQFIFQYYEEEERQRGNFPDRFSGHQFPNYSSELNVNALLLGDSALYLCASSLVGVDEQYFGPGTRLTVT.

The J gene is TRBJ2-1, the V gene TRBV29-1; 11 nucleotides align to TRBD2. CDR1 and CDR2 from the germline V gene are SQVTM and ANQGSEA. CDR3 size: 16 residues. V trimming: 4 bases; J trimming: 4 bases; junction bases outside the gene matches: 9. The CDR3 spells CSVVIAGGRHYNEQFF. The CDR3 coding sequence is TGCAGCGTTGTAATAGCGGGGGGGCGGCATTACAATGAGCAGTTCTTC.

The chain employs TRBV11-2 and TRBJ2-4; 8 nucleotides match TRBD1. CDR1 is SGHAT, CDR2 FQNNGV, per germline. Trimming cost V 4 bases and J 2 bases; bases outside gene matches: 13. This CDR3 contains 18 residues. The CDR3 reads CASSSGAGGDRTKNIQYF. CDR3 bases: TGTGCCAGCAGCTCGGGGGCAGGGGGCGATAGAACCAAAAACATTCAGTACTTC.

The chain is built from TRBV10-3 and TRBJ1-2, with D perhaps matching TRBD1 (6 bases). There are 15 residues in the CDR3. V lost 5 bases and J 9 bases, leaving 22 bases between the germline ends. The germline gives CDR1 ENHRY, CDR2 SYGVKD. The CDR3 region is CAISSSDSRTMSYTF. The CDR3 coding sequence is TGTGCCATCAGTTCCTCGGACAGCCGCACTATGAGCTACACCTTC.

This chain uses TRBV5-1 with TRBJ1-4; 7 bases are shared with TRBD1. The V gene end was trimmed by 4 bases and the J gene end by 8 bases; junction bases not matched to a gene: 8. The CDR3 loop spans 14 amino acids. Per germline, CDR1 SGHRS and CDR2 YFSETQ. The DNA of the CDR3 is TGCGCCAGCAGCCTCGGACAGGTAAACGAAAAACTGTTTTTT. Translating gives CASSLGQVNEKLFF.

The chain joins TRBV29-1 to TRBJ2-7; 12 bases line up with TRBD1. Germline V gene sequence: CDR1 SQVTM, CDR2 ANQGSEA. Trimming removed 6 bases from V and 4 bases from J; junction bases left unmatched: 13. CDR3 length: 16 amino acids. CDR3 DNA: TGCAGCGTAGCCGGGACAGGGGGCTCTGGCGGTTACGAGCAGTACTTC. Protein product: CSVAGTGGSGGYEQYF.

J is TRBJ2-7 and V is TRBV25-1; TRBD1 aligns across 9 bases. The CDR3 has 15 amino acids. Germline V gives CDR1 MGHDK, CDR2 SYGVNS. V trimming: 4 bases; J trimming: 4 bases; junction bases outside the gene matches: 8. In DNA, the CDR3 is TGTGCCAGCAGTGCTACCGGACAGGGGTGGTACGAGCAGTACTTC. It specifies CASSATGQGWYEQYF.

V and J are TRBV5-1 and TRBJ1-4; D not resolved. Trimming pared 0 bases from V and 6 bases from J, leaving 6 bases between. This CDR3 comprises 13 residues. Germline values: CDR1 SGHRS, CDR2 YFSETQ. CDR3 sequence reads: CASSLVEDEKLFF. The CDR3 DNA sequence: TGCGCCAGCAGCTTGGTGGAGGATGAAAAACTGTTTTTT.

CDR3 sequence reads: CASRAGTGDEQYF. The CDR3 bases are TGCGCCAGCAGGGCCGGGACAGGGGACGAGCAGTACTTC. This rearrangement joins TRBV5-1 to TRBJ2-7; 10 bases agree with TRBD1. The J segment lost 5 bases and the V segment lost 5 bases, leaving 4 bases of the junction unmatched. The CDR3 totals 13 residues. CDR1 and CDR2 from the germline V gene are SGHRS and YFSETQ.

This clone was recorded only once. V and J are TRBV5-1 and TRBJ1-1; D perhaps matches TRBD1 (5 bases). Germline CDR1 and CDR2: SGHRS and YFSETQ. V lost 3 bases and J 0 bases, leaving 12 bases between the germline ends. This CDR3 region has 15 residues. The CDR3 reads CASSWDLGMNTEAFF. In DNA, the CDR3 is TGCGCCAGCAGCTGGGACTTGGGGATGAACACTGAAGCTTTCTTT.

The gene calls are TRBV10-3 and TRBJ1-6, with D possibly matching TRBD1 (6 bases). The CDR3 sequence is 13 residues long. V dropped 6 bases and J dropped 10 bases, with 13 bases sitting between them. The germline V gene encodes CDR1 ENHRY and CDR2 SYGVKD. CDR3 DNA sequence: TGTGCCATCAGAGGGGGGGAGTGGTCACCCCTCCACTTT. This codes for CAIRGGEWSPLHF.

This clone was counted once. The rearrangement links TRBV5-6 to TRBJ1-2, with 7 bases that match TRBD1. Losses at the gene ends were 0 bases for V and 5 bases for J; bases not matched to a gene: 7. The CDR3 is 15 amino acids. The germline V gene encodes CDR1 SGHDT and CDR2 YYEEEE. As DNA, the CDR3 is TGTGCCAGCAGCTTGGTTGGGACAGAGCTTTATGGCTACACCTTC. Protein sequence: CASSLVGTELYGYTF.

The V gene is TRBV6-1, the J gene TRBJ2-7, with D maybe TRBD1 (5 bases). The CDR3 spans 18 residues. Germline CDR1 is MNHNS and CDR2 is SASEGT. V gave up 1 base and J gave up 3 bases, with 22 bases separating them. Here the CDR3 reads CASSEGLTSGRERYEQYF. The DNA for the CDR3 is TGTGCCAGCAGTGAAGGGTTAACTTCCGGCAGGGAACGCTACGAGCAGTACTTC.

This CDR3 reads CATGRTGQGNEKLFF. The DNA of the CDR3 is TGTGCCACCGGGCGGACAGGGCAAGGAAATGAAAAACTGTTTTTT. V gene TRBV19 combines with J gene TRBJ1-4, with TRBD1 identical over 8 bases. CDR1 is LNHDA, CDR2 SQIVND, per germline (reference sequence). With V trimmed by 10 bases and J by 5 bases, 12 bases remained unmatched. The CDR3 sequence is 15 residues long.

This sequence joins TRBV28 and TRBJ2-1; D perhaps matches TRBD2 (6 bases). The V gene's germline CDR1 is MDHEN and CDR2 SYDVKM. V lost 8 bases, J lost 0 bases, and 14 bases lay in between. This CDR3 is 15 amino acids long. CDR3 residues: CASYSRGSSYNEQFF. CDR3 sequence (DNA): TGTGCCAGCTATTCCCGGGGGAGCTCCTACAATGAGCAGTTCTTC.

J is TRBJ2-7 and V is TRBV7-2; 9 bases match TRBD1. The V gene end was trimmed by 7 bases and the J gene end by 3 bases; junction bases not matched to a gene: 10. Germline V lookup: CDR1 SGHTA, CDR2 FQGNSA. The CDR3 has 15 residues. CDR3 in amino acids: CASTLPDRGRYEQYF. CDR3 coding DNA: TGTGCCAGCACCCTCCCGGACAGGGGCCGCTACGAGCAGTACTTC.

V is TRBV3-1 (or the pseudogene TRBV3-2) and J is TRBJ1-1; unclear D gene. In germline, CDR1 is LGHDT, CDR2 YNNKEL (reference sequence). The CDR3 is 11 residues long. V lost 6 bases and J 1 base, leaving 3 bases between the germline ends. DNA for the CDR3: TGTGCCAGCAGTCGGAACACTGAAGCTTTCTTT. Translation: CASSRNTEAFF.

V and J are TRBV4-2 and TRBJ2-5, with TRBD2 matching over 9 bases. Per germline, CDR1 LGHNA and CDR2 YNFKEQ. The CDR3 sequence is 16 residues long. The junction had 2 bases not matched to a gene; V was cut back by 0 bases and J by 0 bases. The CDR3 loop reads CASSQDLAGYQETQYF. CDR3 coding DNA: TGTGCCAGCAGCCAAGATCTAGCGGGGTACCAAGAGACCCAGTACTTC.

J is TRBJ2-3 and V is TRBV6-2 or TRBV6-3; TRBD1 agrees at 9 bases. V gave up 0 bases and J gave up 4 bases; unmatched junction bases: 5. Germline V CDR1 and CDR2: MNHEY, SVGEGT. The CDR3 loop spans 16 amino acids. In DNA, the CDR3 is TGTGCCAGCAGTTACTCCGGGACAGGGTACCCAGATACGCAGTATTTT. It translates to CASSYSGTGYPDTQYF.

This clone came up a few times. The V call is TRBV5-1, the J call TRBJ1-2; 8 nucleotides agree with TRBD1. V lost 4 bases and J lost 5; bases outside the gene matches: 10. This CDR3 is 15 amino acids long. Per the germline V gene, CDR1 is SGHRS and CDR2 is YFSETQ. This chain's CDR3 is CASSAGQGSGYGYTF. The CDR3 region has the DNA TGCGCCAGCAGCGCCGGACAGGGCTCAGGGTATGGCTACACCTTC.

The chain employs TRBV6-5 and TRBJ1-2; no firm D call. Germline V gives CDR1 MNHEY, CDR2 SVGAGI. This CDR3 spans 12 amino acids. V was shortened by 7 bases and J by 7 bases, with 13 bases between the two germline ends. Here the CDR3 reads CASTSGTGGYTF. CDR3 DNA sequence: TGTGCCAGCACGAGCGGAACCGGTGGCTACACCTTC.